This T cell receptor (beta chain) was obtained from a study of T cell repertoires in cytomegalovirus infection. General study findings and limits: CMV-specific TCR beta clonotypes restricted by HLA-C dominated the ex vivo response.

Each CDR3 protein is one row after TCRdb ran MiXCR on the reads. Of around 570,000 distinct CDR3 sequences in the sample, under 45% were seen once. This clonotype was seen repeatedly, ten times or more. The antigen is undetermined. The CDR3 contains 17 residues. V shed 3 bases and J shed 0 bases, with 12 bases lying between them. This TCR was sampled from a human donor in good health (CMV status not recorded). Some clones in this sample may be carry-over from other donors' samples. The chain has TRBV12-3 or TRBV12-4 and TRBJ1-6; D remains unclear. The sample was cultured PBMCs, taken from culture after CMV antigen stimulation. Here the CDR3 reads CASSFPGGSSYNSPLHF. As DNA, the CDR3 is TGTGCCAGCAGTTTCCCTGGAGGGAGCTCCTATAATTCACCCCTCCACTTT.